What follows describes a single T cell receptor (beta chain). PCR was performed using 60 Vbeta and 13 Jbeta primers. The protocol was immunoSEQ multiplex PCR, while the TCRdb copy is restricted to in-frame clones and leaves out a portion. The sample shows 120,000 or so clones, and 3.6% sits with its ten largest clones. The record originates from a study of cytomegalovirus exposure and HLA in healthy donors. The V gene's germline CDR1 is SGHRS and CDR2 YFSETQ. Trimming left V 4 bases short and J 0 bases short, with 13 bases between. The CDR3 runs to 15 residues. V gene TRBV5-1 combines with J gene TRBJ1-1, with D perhaps matching TRBD1 (5 bases). The origin of this receptor is a man aged 18 to 35 in good health and CMV-seronegative. The sequencing input was PBMCs. In nucleotides, the CDR3 is TGCGCCAGCAGCCTCCCACAGGATATGAACACTGAAGCTTTCTTT. Encoded protein: CASSLPQDMNTEAFF.